Listed below are T cell receptor beta chains from one sample, sequenced in a study of blood T cell repertoires in COVID-19. Data came from immunoSEQ multiplex PCR; TCRdb stores just in-frame clones and leaves some out. The top ten clones hold around 10% of a sample with around 93,000 clones, 75% to 90% of them seen once. Sequenced material: peripheral blood. Receptors were obtained from an elderly man with acute or convalescent COVID-19. Each CDR3 is given with its conserved first and last residue. D genes are given only for firm matches. The size of a clone is reported for some rows only, either as once, few or many, or as a class for expanded clones.

d_gene	abundance	v_gene	j_gene	CDR3aa	CDR3nt
TRBD2	-	TRBV11-2	TRBJ2-5	CASSLDGLEQETQYF	TGTGCCAGCAGCTTAGATGGACTAGAACAAGAGACCCAGTACTTC
-	once	TRBV19	TRBJ1-6	CASSPRSGASSSNSPLHF	TGTGCCAGTAGTCCACGCTCAGGGGCCTCATCCAGTAATTCACCCCTCCACTTT
-	-	TRBV6-5	TRBJ1-2	CASSYLTDEGYTF	TGTGCCAGCAGTTACTTAACAGACGAAGGCTACACCTTC
TRBD1	once	TRBV6-5	TRBJ2-1	CASSFDRVPNNEQFF	TGTGCCAGCAGTTTCGACAGGGTACCGAACAATGAGCAGTTCTTC
TRBD2	few	TRBV9	TRBJ2-1	CASSPRLAGYYNEQFF	TGTGCCAGCAGCCCGAGACTAGCGGGGTATTACAATGAGCAGTTCTTC
TRBD2	-	TRBV7-9	TRBJ2-5	CASSFWTSGGPGETQYF	TGTGCCAGCAGCTTTTGGACTAGCGGGGGGCCCGGGGAGACCCAGTACTTC
-	few	TRBV12-3/TRBV12-4	TRBJ1-5	CASSLTSWPQHF	TGTGCCAGCAGTTTAACATCTTGGCCCCAGCATTTT
-	-	TRBV6-2/TRBV6-3	TRBJ1-2	CASSYHEVANYGYTF	TGTGCCAGCAGTTATCACGAGGTTGCTAACTATGGCTACACCTTC
TRBD1	-	TRBV19	TRBJ1-1	CASSMDRGMGTEAFF	TGTGCCAGTAGTATGGACAGGGGAATGGGCACTGAAGCTTTCTTT
TRBD2	-	TRBV5-4	TRBJ2-2	CASSQGLAGVVPGELFF	TGTGCCAGCAGCCAAGGACTAGCGGGGGTCGTCCCCGGGGAGCTGTTTTTT
-	-	TRBV18	TRBJ2-2	CASSPLETGRPGELFF	TGTGCCAGCTCACCGTTGGAGACAGGGAGGCCCGGGGAGCTGTTTTTT